These T cell receptor beta chains were read from a single sample in a study of blood T cells in healthy people across ages. TCRdb called the 5' RACE reads again in MiXCR, with one record for every CDR3 protein. The table includes over a million distinct CDR3 sequences, 35% to 45% detected once. The source material was blood. All receptors derive from a woman younger than 30 in good health. Both conserved end residues are part of each CDR3. D genes are given only for firm matches. Clone size is given for some rows only: seen once, a few or many times, or a class if the clone is expanded.

CDR3 DNA,CDR3 protein,V gene,D gene,clone size,J gene
TGCAGTGCTAGAGGGGACACCTTGGAGACCCAGTACTTC,CSARGDTLETQYF,TRBV20-1,-,few,TRBJ2-5
TGTGCCAGCTCGCGGCAGTTGGGAGATACGCAGTATTTT,CASSRQLGDTQYF,TRBV2,-,few,TRBJ2-3
TGTGCCAGCACCCTCCGGGACGCTCACTACGAGCAGTACTTC,CASTLRDAHYEQYF,TRBV28,-,-,TRBJ2-7
TGCAGTGCTAGTCCGGGGACTAGCGGGATGTATGAGCAGTTCTTC,CSASPGTSGMYEQFF,TRBV20-1,TRBD2,-,TRBJ2-1
TGCAGCGTTCGACTAGCGGGAGGGCCTAGTGAGCAGTTCTTC,CSVRLAGGPSEQFF,TRBV29-1,TRBD2,few,TRBJ2-1
TGCAGTGCTAGGCTCACGGGGGCTAACTATGGCTACACCTTC,CSARLTGANYGYTF,TRBV20-1,-,-,TRBJ1-2
TGTGCCAGCAGCTCCCTGACAGGGCGCTCCTACAATGAGCAGTTCTTC,CASSSLTGRSYNEQFF,TRBV11-2,TRBD1,few,TRBJ2-1
TGCAGCGTGGGACTAGCGGGAGGGTTTAGCACAGATACGCAGTATTTT,CSVGLAGGFSTDTQYF,TRBV29-1,TRBD2,few,TRBJ2-3
TGTGCCAGCAGCACCGTCCTGACAGGCGACTATGGCTACACCTTC,CASSTVLTGDYGYTF,TRBV6-2/TRBV6-3,-,-,TRBJ1-2
TGTGCCAGCAGTTTTGGACAGGGGCGCGTGGTGCATTTT,CASSFGQGRVVHF,TRBV12-3/TRBV12-4,TRBD1,-,TRBJ1-5
TGTGCCAGCAGCCCGGGACTACATTCCTACAATGAGCAGTACTTC,CASSPGLHSYNEQYF,TRBV14,TRBD2,-,TRBJ2-5
TGTGCCAGCAGCTTAACTTTGGGCAGGGGAAACTACAATGAGCAGTTCTTC,CASSLTLGRGNYNEQFF,TRBV7-3,-,-,TRBJ2-1
TGCAGTTGTGCCCGGGACAGAAAACTCTACGAGCAGTACTTC,CSCARDRKLYEQYF,TRBV20-1,TRBD1,-,TRBJ2-7
TGTGCCAGCAGCACCGGGTTATTAAATGAAAAACTGTTTTTT,CASSTGLLNEKLFF,TRBV7-9,-,few,TRBJ1-4
TGTGCCAGCAGTCTCTCCGCGTCGGGCTACACCTTC,CASSLSASGYTF,TRBV12-3/TRBV12-4,-,few,TRBJ1-2
TGTGCCAGCAGCTTTTGGAGGAAGGGGGATTTTGGCTACACCTTC,CASSFWRKGDFGYTF,TRBV5-6,-,-,TRBJ1-2
TGCAGTGCTAGAAAGTTCTGGAACATTCAGTACTTC,CSARKFWNIQYF,TRBV20-1,-,few,TRBJ2-4
TGTGCCATCGCCGGGACAGATAATTCACCCCTCCACTTT,CAIAGTDNSPLHF,TRBV10-3,TRBD1,-,TRBJ1-6
TGTGCCAGTAGGGGCACCTACTATGGCTACACCTTC,CASRGTYYGYTF,TRBV6-2/TRBV6-3,-,-,TRBJ1-2
TGTGCCAGCAGCCGCCCTTACTCCCATGAGCAGTTCTTC,CASSRPYSHEQFF,TRBV28,-,-,TRBJ2-1
TGTGCCAGCAGCACGACAGGGAATGAATACGAGCAGTACTTC,CASSTTGNEYEQYF,TRBV12-3/TRBV12-4,TRBD1,-,TRBJ2-7
TGTGCCATCAGTGATCCGGGACAGGGGGCACACAATGAGCAGTTCTTC,CAISDPGQGAHNEQFF,TRBV10-3,TRBD1,-,TRBJ2-1
TGTGCCAGCAGTTTGAGTCGCAGGACTAGCGGGAGCCCCAATCGGTTCAATGAGCAGTTCTTC,CASSLSRRTSGSPNRFNEQFF,TRBV12-3/TRBV12-4,TRBD2,-,TRBJ2-1
TGCGCCAGCAGCTCTACGAGACAGGGTTACACTGAAGCTTTCTTT,CASSSTRQGYTEAFF,TRBV5-1,TRBD1,-,TRBJ1-1
TGTGCCAGCAGCGAACTAGCGCACGGATTGCCCTACGAGCAGTACTTC,CASSELAHGLPYEQYF,TRBV7-9,TRBD2,-,TRBJ2-7
TGCGCCAGCAGCTTGGCCGACAGCCTGATGGGCGGGGAGCTGTTTTTT,CASSLADSLMGGELFF,TRBV5-1,-,-,TRBJ2-2
TGTGCCAGCCTACCCCGAACAGGGGGGAGGGAAAAACTGTTTTTT,CASLPRTGGREKLFF,TRBV6-6,TRBD1,-,TRBJ1-4
TGTGCCAGCAGAGGGACAGGGAACTATGGCTACACCTTC,CASRGTGNYGYTF,TRBV28,TRBD1,many,TRBJ1-2
TGTGCCAGCAGCTTAGCGGGGCAGGTAGCCTACGAGCAGTACTTC,CASSLAGQVAYEQYF,TRBV7-2,-,-,TRBJ2-7
TGTGCCAGCAGGCGACATGGACAGACGGCTTTCTTT,CASRRHGQTAFF,TRBV28,-,-,TRBJ1-1
TGTGCCAGCAGCGGACAGCCTAATGAGCAGTTCTTC,CASSGQPNEQFF,TRBV25-1,-,once,TRBJ2-1
TGTGCCATCAGTGCTGCCGGGACGGCCTACGAGCAGTACTTC,CAISAAGTAYEQYF,TRBV10-3,-,few,TRBJ2-7
TGCGCCAGCAGTGGCCCCCGGACAGGGGCGAACACCGGGGAGCTGTTTTTT,CASSGPRTGANTGELFF,TRBV10-1,TRBD1,few,TRBJ2-2
TGTGCCTGGAGTGTAAATGTTCCAGATACGCAGTATTTT,CAWSVNVPDTQYF,TRBV30,-,-,TRBJ2-3
TGCAGCGTGGGTTATCACCTCGGGGACGAGCAGTACTTC,CSVGYHLGDEQYF,TRBV29-1,-,-,TRBJ2-7
TGTGCCAGCAGTTTATCGCTTAGCAATGAGCAGTACTTC,CASSLSLSNEQYF,TRBV27,-,-,TRBJ2-7
TGTGCCAGCAGTTCGTGGACTAGCGGGAGTTGGGAGAATGAGCAGTTCTTC,CASSSWTSGSWENEQFF,TRBV6-2/TRBV6-3,TRBD2,few,TRBJ2-1
TGTGCCAGCAGTCCTACCCCAAGGAGGTTGGAGACCCAGTACTTC,CASSPTPRRLETQYF,TRBV7-9,-,-,TRBJ2-5